This TCR beta chain is drawn from a study of graft-versus-host responses after intestinal transplantation. Overall study context: For around 3 years after anti-thymocyte globulin induction, all recipients took tacrolimus and steroids.

Germline V gene data show CDR1 as KGHSH and CDR2 as LQKENI. The CDR3 loop spans 15 amino acids. The V and J ends lost 3 bases and 5 bases respectively, with 13 bases between them. Study-wide results and limits: GvH clonotypes were identified within recipient marrow, with a subset emerging first in ileum or blood. Peak circulating GvH clone levels were associated with early post-transplant HvG declines.

Assay: immunoSEQ multiplex PCR; the TCRdb copy retains only in-frame clones and omits some. Of about 120,000 clones detected, approximately 92% appear once; the ten largest clones hold more than 0.095%. Of note for this clone: Its matching antigen is unknown.

The specimen comprised unstimulated CD4+ T cells sorted from spleen or lymph node cells, sampled before intestinal transplant. The chain joins TRBV18 to TRBJ2-2, with D tentatively TRBD2 (5 bases). The sequence was obtained from a human donor who received an intestinal transplant. The CDR3: CASSPIVTGTGELFF. DNA of the CDR3: TGTGCCAGCTCACCCATCGTGACGGGGACCGGGGAGCTGTTTTTT.